This T cell receptor (beta chain) was obtained from a study of blood T cell repertoires in COVID-19. This CDR3 comprises 17 residues. Looked up from germline, CDR1 is ENHRY and CDR2 is SYGVKD. V lost 2 bases, J lost 3 bases, and 7 bases stayed unmatched. TCRdb's table, derived via immunoSEQ multiplex PCR, lists solely in-frame clones and lacks some. The sample has about 400,000 clones; over 75% are singletons. The J gene is TRBJ2-3, the V gene TRBV10-3; 11 nucleotides agree with TRBD2. The receptor comes from a middle-aged woman with acute COVID-19. Sequencing was done on a sample of PBMCs or T cells enriched from blood (not recorded which). CDR3 nucleotides: TGTGCCATCAGTGAGCGATTAGCGGGGGGGAGGACAGATACGCAGTATTTT. Translated: CAISERLAGGRTDTQYF.